These T cell receptor beta chains were read from a single sample in a study of blood T cell repertoires in COVID-19. This table comes from immunoSEQ multiplex PCR, and its TCRdb copy is limited to in-frame clones, with some not included. There are 300,000 to 350,000 clones in the sample; 80% to 90% occur only once, and more than 8.5% lies in the top ten. Sequencing was performed on PBMCs or T cells enriched from blood (not recorded which). These receptors came from a woman between 18 and 30 years old who had recovered from COVID-19. Each CDR3 is given with its conserved first and last residue. Expanded clones get a size class; other rows say once, few or many, or leave the size out.

J: TRBJ1-1
size: -
V: TRBV7-9
CDR3: CASSYTGGAEAFF

J: TRBJ1-4
size: -
V: TRBV2
CDR3: CASSVGAANEKLFF

J: TRBJ2-1
size: -
V: TRBV5-1
CDR3: CASSPDRGSYNEQFF

J: TRBJ2-7
size: -
V: TRBV7-8
CDR3: CASSLGPGPYEQYF

J: TRBJ2-2
size: -
V: TRBV6-5
CDR3: CASSKSGRRIGELFF

J: TRBJ1-4
size: -
V: TRBV28
CDR3: CASSLGQTRSNEKLFF

J: TRBJ1-2
size: -
V: TRBV28
CDR3: CASSSGASGQENYGYTF

J: TRBJ1-1
size: -
V: TRBV2
CDR3: CANQQGRNTEAFF

J: TRBJ1-2
size: -
V: TRBV7-6
CDR3: CASSLGPGVPGGYTF

J: TRBJ2-2
size: -
V: TRBV15
CDR3: CATSDGTYQAYTGELFF

J: TRBJ2-5
size: -
V: TRBV5-1
CDR3: CASSASQETQYF

J: TRBJ2-1
size: -
V: TRBV7-2
CDR3: CASSHRRLAGKAYNEQFF

J: TRBJ1-1
size: -
V: TRBV28
CDR3: CASSPPGTVNTEAFF

J: TRBJ1-1
size: -
V: TRBV18
CDR3: CASSSTPGPNTEAFF

J: TRBJ1-2
size: -
V: TRBV19
CDR3: CASSIDRAGGYTF

J: TRBJ2-5
size: -
V: TRBV28
CDR3: CASSLSRFTETQYF

J: TRBJ2-3
size: -
V: TRBV18
CDR3: CASFPARGAQGTQYF

J: TRBJ1-3
size: -
V: TRBV6-5
CDR3: CASSGSGNTIYF

J: TRBJ1-2
size: -
V: TRBV9
CDR3: CASSVSLGQDGYGYTF

J: TRBJ1-1
size: -
V: TRBV27
CDR3: CASSRDRHTEAFF

J: TRBJ1-1
size: few
V: TRBV7-3
CDR3: CASSLKAGMGTEAFF

J: TRBJ2-2
size: few
V: TRBV7-9
CDR3: CASSQTGRTGELFF

J: TRBJ2-6
size: -
V: TRBV5-1
CDR3: CASSFYSGTGASGANVLTF

J: TRBJ2-3
size: once
V: TRBV5-4
CDR3: CASSGPGGGSTDTQYF

J: TRBJ2-3
size: -
V: TRBV28
CDR3: CASSTTAITADTQYF